Listed below are T cell receptor beta chains from one sample, sequenced in a study of patients and donors after allogeneic stem cell transplantation. One entry per CDR3 protein results from TCRdb running MiXCR on the RT-PCR reads. The sample gives over 400,000 distinct CDR3 sequences, 15% to 20% of which show up once; 7.2% is in the top ten. Sequenced material: blood, either unsorted or a sorted T cell fraction (not recorded which). These receptor sequences come from a human donor who was either an allogeneic HSCT recipient or a stem cell or donor lymphocyte infusion donor (not recorded which). It is not recorded whose cells these are; they may come from a transplant donor. Both conserved end residues are part of each CDR3. The D gene is left open where the match is weak. The size field is filled for only some rows; it gives once, few, many or a size class.

clone_size,d_call,v_call,j_call,cdr3_nt,cdr3_aa
NA,NA,TRBV30,TRBJ2-7,TGTGCCTGGAGCCTAAACAGGGAGCAGTACTTC,CAWSLNREQYF
NA,NA,TRBV30,TRBJ2-7,TGTGCCTGGAGTGAGTGGGGGAAGAGCTACGAGCAGTACTTC,CAWSEWGKSYEQYF
NA,NA,TRBV28,TRBJ1-2,TGTGCCAGCAGTTTAGTGGGGGACTACACCTTC,CASSLVGDYTF
many,TRBD2,TRBV12-3/TRBV12-4,TRBJ2-3,TGTGCCAGCAGGCCCTGGACTAGCGTAACAGATACGCAGTATTTT,CASRPWTSVTDTQYF
many,NA,TRBV12-3/TRBV12-4,TRBJ2-1,TGTGCCAGCAGGACGGAATCCCGCTCCTACAATGAGCAGTTCTTC,CASRTESRSYNEQFF
NA,TRBD2,TRBV20-1,TRBJ2-3,TGCAGTGCCTCTCCCCTCTCAGCGGGAGGCGTAGATACGCAGTATTTT,CSASPLSAGGVDTQYF
many,TRBD1,TRBV12-3/TRBV12-4,TRBJ2-3,TGTGCCAGCAGTTTCCGGGACAGGGGGCATGTTCCAGATACGCAGTATTTT,CASSFRDRGHVPDTQYF
NA,NA,TRBV12-3/TRBV12-4,TRBJ2-7,TGTGCCAGCACCTTAACCGGGACAGCGGGCGAGCAGTACTTC,CASTLTGTAGEQYF
NA,NA,TRBV4-1,TRBJ1-2,TGCGCCAGCAGCCAATTTTTTAGCTATGGCTACACCTTC,CASSQFFSYGYTF
NA,NA,TRBV5-5,TRBJ1-5,TGTGCCAGCAGCTCCACGTCCCATAGCAATCAGCCCCAGCATTTT,CASSSTSHSNQPQHF
few,NA,TRBV12-3/TRBV12-4,TRBJ2-5,TGTGCCAGCAGTTTCAGTACGGACGGATCAGCGACCCAGTACTTC,CASSFSTDGSATQYF
NA,NA,TRBV7-9,TRBJ2-2,TGTGCCAGCAGCTTCGGCTCCCGAGGGACCGGGGAGCTGTTTTTT,CASSFGSRGTGELFF
NA,NA,TRBV7-9,TRBJ1-1,TGTGCCAGCAGCTCATTCATGAACACTGAAGCTTTCTTT,CASSSFMNTEAFF
NA,NA,TRBV12-5,TRBJ2-5,TGTGCTAGTGGTTTGATCTTGGACTCACAGATCCACGCAGAGACCCAGTACTTC,CASGLILDSQIHAETQYF
NA,NA,TRBV7-3,TRBJ2-3,TGTGCCAGCAGCTTAACGTACAGCACAGATACGCAGTATTTT,CASSLTYSTDTQYF
many,TRBD2,TRBV7-2,TRBJ2-3,TGTGCCAGCAGCTCAGCGGGGGGCTTCACAGATACGCAGTATTTT,CASSSAGGFTDTQYF
NA,TRBD2,TRBV6-1,TRBJ2-2,TGTGCCAGCAGGGGAACTAGCGGGAGAGAACCGAACACCGGGGAGCTGTTTTTT,CASRGTSGREPNTGELFF
few,NA,TRBV12-3/TRBV12-4,TRBJ2-7,TGTGCCAGCAGCAGCAGGGCCCTCCAGCACGAGCAGTACTTC,CASSSRALQHEQYF
few,TRBD2,TRBV12-3/TRBV12-4,TRBJ2-3,TGTGCCAGCAGTTTTGGGACTAGCGGGATTAGCACAGATACGCAGTATTTT,CASSFGTSGISTDTQYF
few,NA,TRBV4-3,TRBJ2-3,TGCGCCAGCAGCCAAGATCAACCCACAGATACGCAGTATTTT,CASSQDQPTDTQYF
NA,TRBD2,TRBV7-9,TRBJ2-7,TGTGCCACATTAACGACTAGCGGGGGGGCCTACGAGCAGTACTTC,CATLTTSGGAYEQYF
NA,NA,TRBV12-5,TRBJ1-2,TGTGCTAGTGGTTTGTCCGGACGCTATGGCTACACCTTC,CASGLSGRYGYTF
NA,NA,TRBV20-1,TRBJ1-6,TGCAGTGCTAGATTAGGGGTTGGCTCACCCCTCCACTTT,CSARLGVGSPLHF
NA,NA,TRBV5-5,TRBJ2-7,TGTGCCAGCAGTCCACAAGCCGGGACCTCCGTGGGCAAGCAGTACTTC,CASSPQAGTSVGKQYF
few,NA,TRBV25-1,TRBJ1-5,TGTGCCAGCAGTGGTGACAGAGGGACTCAGCCCCAGCATTTT,CASSGDRGTQPQHF
few,TRBD1,TRBV12-3/TRBV12-4,TRBJ1-1,TGTGCCAGCAGTTCTAGATGGACAGGGAAGACTGAAGCTTTCTTT,CASSSRWTGKTEAFF
few,NA,TRBV5-1,TRBJ2-1,TGCGCCAGCAGCTTGTATCGGGACACCCGACTCCGGAGCTCCTACAATGAGCAGTTCTTC,CASSLYRDTRLRSSYNEQFF
few,TRBD1,TRBV2,TRBJ2-7,TGTGCCAGCCAAAGGGGGCCCTACGAGCAGTACTTC,CASQRGPYEQYF
many,NA,TRBV5-1,TRBJ1-2,TGCGCCAGCAGCTTGGACAGTTATGGCTACACCTTC,CASSLDSYGYTF
few,NA,TRBV5-1,TRBJ2-1,TGCGCCAGCACCACCCTGGGGGGCTACAATGAGCAGTTCTTC,CASTTLGGYNEQFF
NA,TRBD2,TRBV3-1,TRBJ2-1,TGTGCCAGCAGGGGAAGAGGGCTAGCGGGCATCCATGAGCAGTTCTTC,CASRGRGLAGIHEQFF
few,NA,TRBV7-3,TRBJ1-3,TGTGCCAGCAGCTTATATTCCAGGGCTGGAAACACCATATATTTT,CASSLYSRAGNTIYF
NA,NA,TRBV7-9,TRBJ2-5,TGTGCCAGCAGCCCCGGACTAACTCAAGAGACCCAGTACTTC,CASSPGLTQETQYF
many,NA,TRBV12-3/TRBV12-4,TRBJ1-1,TGTGCCAGCAGTTTTTGGGGCACACTCTTGAACACTGAAGCTTTCTTT,CASSFWGTLLNTEAFF
NA,TRBD1,TRBV19,TRBJ2-5,TGTGCCAGTAGTACGACAGGGGTGAGTGAGACCCAGTACTTC,CASSTTGVSETQYF
NA,TRBD2,TRBV20-1,TRBJ2-3,TGCAGTGCCCCGCGGGTAGCGGGAAGAACGTCACTTACAGATACGCAGTATTTT,CSAPRVAGRTSLTDTQYF
NA,NA,TRBV7-9,TRBJ2-7,TGTGCCAGCAGCTTTGGTTCCGGAAAGAGACGAAACGAGCAGTACTTC,CASSFGSGKRRNEQYF
NA,NA,TRBV11-2,TRBJ2-7,TGTGCCAGCAGCACCCGACCCTACGAGCAGTACTTC,CASSTRPYEQYF
few,NA,TRBV20-1,TRBJ1-1,TGCAGTGCTAGAGCAGGGAGGAGGGAAGCTTTCTTT,CSARAGRREAFF
few,NA,TRBV3-1,TRBJ2-3,TGTGCCAGCAGCCATCTCCGGAGCACAGATACGCAGTATTTT,CASSHLRSTDTQYF
NA,TRBD2,TRBV24-1,TRBJ2-2,TGTGCCACCAGTGATTTAGCGGGAGGGCCCACCGGGGAGCTGTTTTTT,CATSDLAGGPTGELFF
NA,NA,TRBV7-8,TRBJ2-7,TGTGCCAGCAGCTTGGCACGCGAGCAGTACTTC,CASSLAREQYF
few,TRBD2,TRBV7-7,TRBJ2-3,TGTGCCAGCAGCCCGGGACTAATAGATACGCAGTATTTT,CASSPGLIDTQYF
NA,NA,TRBV4-1,TRBJ1-4,TGCGCCAGCAGCCAGTCACAGGGCGGAGGTAATGAAAAACTGTTTTTT,CASSQSQGGGNEKLFF
NA,TRBD2,TRBV20-1,TRBJ2-3,TGCAGTGCAGGGACTAGCGGGGGGATCACAGATACGCAGTATTTT,CSAGTSGGITDTQYF
many,NA,TRBV28,TRBJ2-7,TGTGCCAGCAGCTTCTTAAGGTATTACGAGCAGTACTTC,CASSFLRYYEQYF
NA,NA,TRBV7-9,TRBJ1-2,TGTGCCAGCACCCTAGGGGGACGAGGCTACACCTTC,CASTLGGRGYTF
NA,NA,TRBV20-1,TRBJ1-6,TGCAGTGCTAGAGAGGGGCCCCTCCACTTT,CSAREGPLHF
NA,TRBD1,TRBV10-3,TRBJ1-5,TGTGCCATCAGTGAGAGGACAGGGGACCCTCAGCCCCAGCATTTT,CAISERTGDPQPQHF
few,NA,TRBV6-5,TRBJ1-2,TGTGCCAGCAGTTCACCTCAGGGTCCTAACTATGGCTACACCTTC,CASSSPQGPNYGYTF
NA,NA,TRBV5-5,TRBJ1-1,TGTGCCAGGTCTCGGGGGCCGAACACTGAAGCTTTCTTT,CARSRGPNTEAFF